Listed below are T cell receptor beta chains from one sample, sequenced in a study of CD4+ T cells in melanoma. The data were produced by immunoSEQ multiplex PCR, yet TCRdb's version contains in-frame clones alone and is incomplete. Among 55,000 or so clones listed, roughly three quarters were seen once. Sequencing used tumor tissue. The source of these receptors is a human donor with melanoma. Each CDR3 is given with its conserved first and last residue. A D gene is named only where the DNA matches it firmly. Some rows mark clone size as missing; the rest say once, few, many or name a class of expanded clone.

v_gene,d_gene,abundance,j_gene,len,CDR3nt,CDR3aa
TRBV28,TRBD1,many,TRBJ1-2,15,TGTGCCAGCAGGGGGGGACAGGGCCTTTACTATGGCTACACCTTC,CASRGGQGLYYGYTF
TRBV5-1,-,-,TRBJ2-7,15,TGCGCCAGCAGCTTACAAGAGAGGGGCGGATACGAGCAGTACTTC,CASSLQERGGYEQYF
TRBV6-1,TRBD1,-,TRBJ1-6,15,TGTGCCAGCAGTGAAGATCCAGGGGGGAATTCACCCCTCCACTTT,CASSEDPGGNSPLHF
TRBV5-4,TRBD1,many,TRBJ1-6,15,TGTGCCAGCAGCTCAGGGGGCTCCTATAATTCACCCCTCCACTTT,CASSSGGSYNSPLHF
TRBV5-6,-,-,TRBJ1-5,15,TGTGCCAGCAGCTTGTGGTCAGGGTTCAATCAGCCCCAGCATTTT,CASSLWSGFNQPQHF
TRBV2,-,-,TRBJ1-5,13,TGTGCCAGCAGTACAGGTCGGGATCAGCCCCAGCATTTT,CASSTGRDQPQHF
TRBV7-2,-,-,TRBJ2-3,15,TGTGCCAGCAGCTCCCGGGGCGTAGAGGGGGATACGCAGTATTTT,CASSSRGVEGDTQYF
TRBV28,TRBD1,-,TRBJ2-7,13,TGTGCCAGCAGCAGGGACAGGGGCGACGAGCAGTACTTC,CASSRDRGDEQYF
TRBV4-3,-,-,TRBJ1-6,17,TGCGCCAGCAGCCAAGCGCGAAGGACAGACATTAATTCACCCCTCCACTTT,CASSQARRTDINSPLHF
TRBV27,-,-,TRBJ2-5,14,TGTGCCAGCAGTTCGATCACTACTCGGGACTCGTTAAACTTC,CASSSITTRDSLNF
TRBV11-2,-,-,TRBJ1-1,17,TGTGCCAGCAGCTTTAAAATCATTGGGGGGGCCAACACTGAAGCTTTCTTT,CASSFKIIGGANTEAFF
TRBV28,TRBD2,-,TRBJ2-3,18,TGTGCCAGCAGTTTCCCCGCGACTAGCGGGGGGTCCCCAGATACGCAGTATTTT,CASSFPATSGGSPDTQYF
TRBV7-9,-,-,TRBJ1-1,13,TGTGCCAGCAGCTTACAGTCGAACACTGAAGCTTTCTTT,CASSLQSNTEAFF
TRBV5-1,-,-,TRBJ2-7,11,TGCGCCAGCAGCCCGAACTACGAGCAGTACTTC,CASSPNYEQYF
TRBV7-9,-,-,TRBJ1-1,14,TGTGCCAGCAGCTCCTACAGCTCGGACACTGAAGCTTTCTTT,CASSSYSSDTEAFF
TRBV30,-,once,TRBJ1-6,15,TGTGCCTGGAAGACGATGTTTCGAAGAAATTCACCCCTCCACTTT,CAWKTMFRRNSPLHF
TRBV18,-,-,TRBJ1-5,13,TGTGCCAGCTCACCACAGAGCAATCAGCCCCAGCATTTT,CASSPQSNQPQHF
TRBV9,-,-,TRBJ2-1,13,TGTGCCAGCAGCGTTGGGGCCTACAATGAGCAGTTCTTC,CASSVGAYNEQFF
TRBV21-1,-,-,TRBJ1-4,12,TGTGCCAGCAGCCGGGACAGTGAAAAACTGTTTTTT,CASSRDSEKLFF
TRBV5-6,-,few,TRBJ2-2,13,TGTGCCAGCAGCTTGGCAGGAACCGGGGAGCTGTTTTTT,CASSLAGTGELFF
TRBV30,-,-,TRBJ2-3,12,TGTGCCTGGAGTTCTAGCACAGATACGCAGTATTTT,CAWSSSTDTQYF
TRBV9,TRBD1,few,TRBJ1-2,14,TGTGCCAGCAGCGGGGGACAGGGACTTTTCGGCTACACCTTC,CASSGGQGLFGYTF
TRBV7-7,-,-,TRBJ2-2,13,TGTGCTAGCAGCCCGGGATGGACCGGGGAGCTGTTTTTT,CASSPGWTGELFF
TRBV6-1,-,-,TRBJ1-1,13,TGTGCCAGCAGTGAAAGGGGGGGGACTGAAGCTTTCTTT,CASSERGGTEAFF
TRBV6-5,-,-,TRBJ1-1,13,TGTGCCAGCATCGGACCCGGGAACACTGAAGCTTTCTTT,CASIGPGNTEAFF
TRBV7-8,TRBD1,-,TRBJ1-1,17,TGTGCCAGCAGCCCGTACCTCGGACAGGGAGGAAAAACTGAAGCTTTCTTT,CASSPYLGQGGKTEAFF
TRBV11-3,-,-,TRBJ1-6,13,TGTGCCAGCAGCCCACGGGCGAATTCACCCCTCCACTTT,CASSPRANSPLHF
TRBV2,TRBD1,-,TRBJ2-7,17,TGTGCCAGCAGTGACGCCACAGGGGGTAGGTGGACCTACGAGCAGTACTTC,CASSDATGGRWTYEQYF
TRBV6-6,-,-,TRBJ1-5,14,TGTGCCAGCAGTTACGTCGGATATGAGCAGCCCCAGCATTTT,CASSYVGYEQPQHF
TRBV27,TRBD1,-,TRBJ1-2,14,TGTGCCAGCAGAAATACAGGGGGCGACTATGGCTACACCTTC,CASRNTGGDYGYTF
TRBV7-2,-,-,TRBJ1-1,14,TGTGCCAGCAGCTTAGTAGGCAGGGCGCCCGAAGCTTTCTTT,CASSLVGRAPEAFF
TRBV6-5,TRBD2,-,TRBJ2-7,13,TGTGCCAGTTCTCGGGGGGGGGCTTACGAGCAGTACTTC,CASSRGGAYEQYF
TRBV7-9,-,few,TRBJ2-1,13,TGTGCCAGCAGCGAGTGGAAAGCGGTAGAGCAGTTCTTC,CASSEWKAVEQFF
TRBV6-5,-,-,TRBJ2-3,16,TGTGCCAGCAGTTACCGAGGGTCAGGGTCCACAGATACGCAGTATTTT,CASSYRGSGSTDTQYF
TRBV6-1,TRBD2,-,TRBJ2-3,15,TGTGCCAGCAGTGAACTAGCGGGGGGGGCCGATACGCAGTATTTT,CASSELAGGADTQYF
TRBV5-6,-,-,TRBJ1-1,17,TGTGCCAGCAGCTTGGATGGCGCGGGGCCCATGAACACTGAAGCTTTCTTT,CASSLDGAGPMNTEAFF
TRBV6-1,-,many,TRBJ1-2,13,TGTGCCAGCAGTGAGTCCCCTTCCTCGGGCTACACCTTC,CASSESPSSGYTF
TRBV27,TRBD1,few,TRBJ1-2,13,TGTGCCAGCAGTTTCGACAGGGTTTCTGGCTACACCTTC,CASSFDRVSGYTF
TRBV27,TRBD1,-,TRBJ1-5,16,TGTGCCAGCAGTTTATTGGGGACAGGGGGAGGTCAGCCCCAGCATTTT,CASSLLGTGGGQPQHF
TRBV9,-,-,TRBJ2-5,15,TGTGCCAGCAGCCCCGAAGGTAGAGGACAAGAGACCCAGTACTTC,CASSPEGRGQETQYF
TRBV30,-,-,TRBJ1-5,12,TGTGCCTGGAGTGTTAGCAATCAGCCCCAGCATTTT,CAWSVSNQPQHF
TRBV9,-,-,TRBJ2-6,15,TGTGCCAGCAGCGTAGGGAAATCTGGGGCCAACGTCCTGACTTTC,CASSVGKSGANVLTF